A selection of T cell receptor beta chains follows, all from one sample in a study of Tregs in tolerant kidney transplant recipients. Profiling relied on immunoSEQ multiplex PCR, and the TCRdb table lists in-frame clones only, not all of them. The sample includes fewer than 95,000 clones, 93% of them seen just once. The sample here was CD4+ T cells from blood (PBMCs), taken 12 months after the transplant. These receptor sequences come from a human patient who received a combined kidney and bone marrow transplant. Some T cells may have come from the graft donor. The CDR3 runs from the conserved cysteine through the conserved F or W. D genes are given only for firm matches. The listing skips clone size in some rows; elsewhere it reads once, few, many or a size class.

cdr3_nt | cdr3_aa | j_call | d_call | clone_size | v_call
TGTGCCAGCAGCCAAGACCGGGACAGGGCTGACAATGAGCAGTTCTTC | CASSQDRDRADNEQFF | TRBJ2-1 | TRBD1 | once | TRBV4-2
TGTGCCAGCAGCCAAGATCAATACAATGAGCAGTTCTTC | CASSQDQYNEQFF | TRBJ2-1 | . | . | TRBV14
TGTGCCAGCGTGAAGGGGTCTAATGAAAAACTGTTTTTT | CASVKGSNEKLFF | TRBJ1-4 | . | . | TRBV2
TGCGCCAGCAGCTTGTTTGACAGAAGTTCCTATGGCTACACCTTC | CASSLFDRSSYGYTF | TRBJ1-2 | . | . | TRBV5-1
TGCAGCGGGTTCCCAGCGGGGGCCTCAGATACGCAGTATTTT | CSGFPAGASDTQYF | TRBJ2-3 | TRBD2 | . | TRBV29-1
TGTGCCAGCAGCCTCCCGGGGGGAGTTTACGAGCAGTACTTC | CASSLPGGVYEQYF | TRBJ2-7 | TRBD2 | . | TRBV5-6
TGTGCCAGCAGCTTTACTAGCGGGCGTAACACAGATACGCAGTATTTT | CASSFTSGRNTDTQYF | TRBJ2-3 | TRBD2 | . | TRBV7-2
TGTGCCAGCAGTTTACTCGACAGGGAGGTCCACTTT | CASSLLDREVHF | TRBJ1-6 | TRBD1 | once | TRBV28
TGCGCCAGCAGCCTCAGGGGGCGCGACGAGCAGTACTTC | CASSLRGRDEQYF | TRBJ2-7 | TRBD1 | . | TRBV5-1
TGTGCCACCAGCAGGTGGGACAGGGGCACCGGGGAGCTGTTTTTT | CATSRWDRGTGELFF | TRBJ2-2 | TRBD1 | . | TRBV15
TGCGCCAGCAGCTCCCCCCTAAAAGAGACCCAGTACTTC | CASSSPLKETQYF | TRBJ2-5 | . | . | TRBV5-1
TGTGCCAGCAGCCGACAGGTTAGCAATCAGCCCCAGCATTTT | CASSRQVSNQPQHF | TRBJ1-5 | . | . | TRBV6-5
TGCAGCGTTGAAGAGGGTGCGGGTACGCAGTATTTT | CSVEEGAGTQYF | TRBJ2-3 | . | . | TRBV29-1
TGTGCCAGCACCCAGGGTCCGTTTGAGACCTACGAGCAGTACTTC | CASTQGPFETYEQYF | TRBJ2-7 | . | once | TRBV5-6
TGTGCCAGCAGCTCGACTGCTAGTCTCTCCGAGCAGTACTTC | CASSSTASLSEQYF | TRBJ2-7 | . | . | TRBV7-2
TGTGCCAGCAGCTCCTTAGCGGGAGGGTACGAGCAGTACTTC | CASSSLAGGYEQYF | TRBJ2-7 | TRBD2 | once | TRBV7-9
TGTGCCAGCAGCTTAGGGGGGGGGCAACTCCACAATGAGCAGTTCTTC | CASSLGGGQLHNEQFF | TRBJ2-1 | . | . | TRBV7-9
TGTGCCAGCAGCCCAACTGGCGGGGGTGGCGAGACCCAGTACTTC | CASSPTGGGGETQYF | TRBJ2-5 | TRBD2 | . | TRBV7-2
TGTGCCAGCAGCTTGGAACGGGGGGACGAGCAGTACTTC | CASSLERGDEQYF | TRBJ2-7 | TRBD2 | . | TRBV5-6
TGCGCCAGCAGCTTGCAGGGACAGGGGATCTACGAGCAGTACTTC | CASSLQGQGIYEQYF | TRBJ2-7 | TRBD1 | . | TRBV5-1
TGTGCCAGCAGTTTTCCTGGACTAGCGGGGGACTCCTACGAGCAATACTTC | CASSFPGLAGDSYEQYF | TRBJ2-7 | TRBD2 | . | TRBV28
TGTGCCAGCAGCCCGGGGACTGCCACAGATACGCAGTATTTT | CASSPGTATDTQYF | TRBJ2-3 | . | . | TRBV7-3
TGCGCCAGCAGCGTAGCTAATTCGCCCTACGAGCAGTACTTC | CASSVANSPYEQYF | TRBJ2-7 | . | . | TRBV9
TGTGCCAGCAGTCCGTTCTACGAGCAGTACTTC | CASSPFYEQYF | TRBJ2-7 | . | few | TRBV28